One sample yielded the 7 T cell receptor beta chains listed below, sequenced in a study of Ad26.COV2.S vaccination and SARS-CoV-2 variants. The data were produced by immunoSEQ multiplex PCR, yet TCRdb's version contains in-frame clones alone and is incomplete. The table lists 350,000 to 500,000 clones, roughly 88% of them singletons. The treatment: 15 to 20 received Ad26.COV2.S at low or high dose, single or two shots; 5 received placebo; per-sample allocation not given. Sampling was performed 63 days after the first vaccine or placebo injection. The source was peripheral blood, collected in a trial of Ad26.COV2.S vaccine versus placebo. These receptors all stem from a person aged 18-60 years who received the Ad26.COV2.S COVID-19 vaccine or a placebo.

The chain joins TRBV11-2 to TRBJ2-1; D is unclear. The CDR3 length is 16 residues. Germline CDR1 is SGHAT and CDR2 is FQNNGV. The ends were cut back, 5 bases at V and 3 bases at J, with 17 bases in the middle. CDR3 protein: CASSPTSSIGYNEQFF. The CDR3 DNA reads TGTGCCAGCAGCCCCACGTCGTCAATTGGCTACAATGAGCAGTTCTTC.

Notes on this clone: The sample contains more than one DNA sequence encoding this CDR3. The rearrangement joins TRBV4-3 to TRBJ1-1; tentative D call: TRBD1 (6 bases). The CDR3 has 13 residues. Looked up from germline, CDR1 is LGHNA and CDR2 is YSLEER. V was shortened by 3 bases and J by 5 bases, with 10 bases between the two germline ends. The CDR3 region is CASSQDRGTEAFF. The CDR3 DNA reads as TGCGCCAGCAGCCAGGATAGGGGGACTGAAGCTTTCTTT.

This chain joins TRBV5-6 and TRBJ2-5; 8 bases line up with TRBD1. Unmatched junction bases numbered 13, after V lost 2 bases and J lost 4 bases. There are 17 residues in the CDR3. Germline V gives CDR1 SGHDT, CDR2 YYEEEE. CDR3 sequence reads: CASSFGLGQGEGETQYF. Here the CDR3 DNA reads TGTGCCAGCAGCTTTGGTCTTGGACAGGGAGAGGGAGAGACCCAGTACTTC.

V gene TRBV27 combines with J gene TRBJ2-4, with D unresolved. CDR1 is MNHEY, CDR2 SMNVEV, per germline (reference sequence). V lost 0 bases, J lost 0 bases, and 9 bases lay in between. The CDR3 extends over 16 amino acids. The CDR3 is CASSLSVPLAKNIQYF. CDR3 DNA: TGTGCCAGCAGTTTATCGGTCCCCCTAGCCAAAAACATTCAGTACTTC.

V usage is TRBV4-2 and J usage is TRBJ1-6; D unclear. Germline V lookup: CDR1 LGHNA, CDR2 YNFKEQ. Trimming stripped 0 bases from V and 0 bases from J, with 12 bases between. The CDR3 has 18 residues. This CDR3 reads CASSQDVAGSSYNSPLHF. The CDR3 DNA reads as TGTGCCAGCAGCCAAGATGTGGCGGGGAGCTCCTATAATTCACCCCTCCACTTT.

Here the CDR3 DNA reads TGTGCCTGGAGTCCCTCGACTAGTCGTGCCTACAATGAGCAGTTCTTC. Protein: CAWSPSTSRAYNEQFF. The chain links TRBV30 to TRBJ2-1, with TRBD2 as a possible D gene (6 bases). CDR1 and CDR2 from the germline V gene are GTSNPN and SVGIG (reference sequence). This CDR3 spans 16 amino acids. V gave up 2 bases and J gave up 2 bases, with 16 bases separating them.

DNA for the CDR3: TGTGCCAGCAGCCTAGGCTGGGGGGGGTCTCCCCCCTACGAGCAGTACTTC. It yields the protein CASSLGWGGSPPYEQYF. The chain carries TRBV4-2 and TRBJ2-7; TRBD2 agrees at 7 bases. V lost 4 bases and J lost 2; bases outside the gene matches: 14. The CDR3 contains 17 residues. Germline V gene lookup returns CDR1 LGHNA and CDR2 YNFKEQ.